The rows below give T cell receptor beta chains drawn from one sample of a study of early T cells in non-severe SARS-CoV-2 infection. TCRdb fed the 5' RACE reads into MiXCR, producing one record per CDR3 protein. The data show about 77,000 distinct CDR3 sequences, roughly a sixth seen once. Sequencing was performed on whole blood. These receptors were obtained from an adult who was a healthcare worker with PCR-confirmed SARS-CoV-2 infection or an uninfected control (not recorded which). CDR3s include the opening cysteine and the closing phenylalanine or tryptophan. D genes are given only for firm matches. Clone size, where shown, is once, few, many, or a class for clones that have expanded.

v_gene,abundance,d_gene,j_gene,CDR3nt,CDR3aa
TRBV11-2,many,TRBD2,TRBJ2-7,TGTGCCAGCAGCTCCCTTAGCGGGAGATACGAGCAGTACTTC,CASSSLSGRYEQYF
TRBV11-2,few,TRBD1,TRBJ2-7,TGTGCCAGCAGCTTAGAGGTGCCAAGGGGGCCCTACGAGCAGTACTTC,CASSLEVPRGPYEQYF
TRBV11-2,few,.,TRBJ2-7,TGTGCCACCGCGGCCGTCAGCTCATCCTACGAGCAGTACTTC,CATAAVSSSYEQYF
TRBV27,many,TRBD1,TRBJ1-1,TGTGCCAGCAGTTCGGACAGGCGGGGTGAAGCTTTCTTT,CASSSDRRGEAFF
TRBV18,few,.,TRBJ2-1,TGTGCCAGCTCACCGGCCTCCAGCAATGAGCAGTTCTTC,CASSPASSNEQFF
TRBV14,many,.,TRBJ1-1,TGTGCCAGCAGCCAAGAAAGGGCTTGGGGGAACACTGAAGCTTTCTTT,CASSQERAWGNTEAFF
TRBV5-3,few,.,TRBJ1-6,TGTGCCAGAAGCTTAGAGCCGGGGAGACCCTATAATTCACCCCTCCACTTT,CARSLEPGRPYNSPLHF
TRBV13,.,TRBD2,TRBJ2-7,TGTGCCAGCAGCCCTGGACTAGATCCCTCCTACGAGCAGTACTTC,CASSPGLDPSYEQYF
TRBV5-1,few,.,TRBJ2-1,TGCGCCAGCAGCTTGTTGCGCAATGAGCAGTTCTTC,CASSLLRNEQFF
TRBV6-1,.,.,TRBJ2-3,TGTGCCGCTCCCGGTTCCAATATGGGTAATACGCAGTATTTT,CAAPGSNMGNTQYF
TRBV12-3/TRBV12-4,few,.,TRBJ1-2,TGTGCCAGCAGCCAAACTGAGGGGGGGGCGAACTATGGCTACACCTTC,CASSQTEGGANYGYTF
TRBV11-2,many,TRBD1,TRBJ2-2,TGTGCCAGCAGCTCAGACAGGGGGCGGAACACCGGGGAGCTGTTTTTT,CASSSDRGRNTGELFF
TRBV19,few,.,TRBJ2-7,TGTGCCAGTAGTCCCCGCTGGGGTCGGGTGTACGAGCAGTACTTC,CASSPRWGRVYEQYF
TRBV7-6,many,TRBD2,TRBJ2-1,TGTGCCAGCAGCTCGATCCCTAGCGGGGCGGGGAATGAGCAGTTCTTC,CASSSIPSGAGNEQFF
TRBV19,.,.,TRBJ2-7,TGTGCCAGTAGTATAGACGGAGCCTACGAGCAGTACTTC,CASSIDGAYEQYF
TRBV12-3/TRBV12-4,.,.,TRBJ1-1,TGTGCCAGCAGTTTGTCCAGGGGAGGATTAACTGAAGCTTTCTTT,CASSLSRGGLTEAFF
TRBV12-3/TRBV12-4,few,TRBD1,TRBJ1-1,TGTGCCAGCAGCTGGGACAGGGACACTGAAGCTTTCTTT,CASSWDRDTEAFF
TRBV7-8,many,TRBD2,TRBJ2-3,TGTGCCAGCAGCCCCCGAGGATATGCGGGACTATGGACAGATACGCAGTATTTT,CASSPRGYAGLWTDTQYF
TRBV6-5,few,.,TRBJ2-2,TGTGCCAGCAGTGCTGAGGCGAACACCGGGGAGCTGTTTTTT,CASSAEANTGELFF
TRBV12-3/TRBV12-4,few,TRBD2,TRBJ2-7,TGTGCCAGCAATCCCGGACTAGCGGGGGGTCACCCACACGAGCAGTACTTC,CASNPGLAGGHPHEQYF
TRBV6-1,few,TRBD2,TRBJ2-7,TGTGCCAGCAGTGCTCTAGCGGGAGTAAACCACGAGCAGTACTTC,CASSALAGVNHEQYF
TRBV19,few,TRBD1,TRBJ2-4,TGTGCCAGTAGTATAGGCACAGGGGGAACCAAAAACATTCAGTACTTC,CASSIGTGGTKNIQYF
TRBV6-5,.,.,TRBJ1-5,TGTGCCAGCAGTTACTTCGCCCCCAAAGGGACCAATCAGCCCCAGCATTTT,CASSYFAPKGTNQPQHF
TRBV29-1,.,.,TRBJ2-3,TGCAGCATAGCCCGGGGACGAGACACAGATACGCAGTATTTT,CSIARGRDTDTQYF
TRBV5-1,few,.,TRBJ1-2,TGCGCCAGCAGCGCGGACAGCATCTCTTTTGGCTACACCTTC,CASSADSISFGYTF
TRBV29-1,.,.,TRBJ2-4,TGCAGCGTTCTTGAGGGCCCCATTCAGTACTTC,CSVLEGPIQYF
TRBV18,.,TRBD1,TRBJ1-5,TGTGCCAGCTCACCCGGGGACAGCCCGGGACAGCCCCAGCATTTT,CASSPGDSPGQPQHF
TRBV6-6,few,.,TRBJ2-1,TGTGCCAGCAGTTACTTCTCCTACAATGAGCAGTTCTTC,CASSYFSYNEQFF
TRBV7-9,many,.,TRBJ1-2,TGTGCCAGCAGCTTAGGGCAGAACTATGGCTACACCTTC,CASSLGQNYGYTF
TRBV7-3,.,TRBD2,TRBJ2-2,TGTGCCAGCAGCTTATATAGCGGGAGCCCCGGGGAGCTGGTTTTT,CASSLYSGSPGELVF
TRBV27,.,.,TRBJ2-7,TGTGCCAGCAGTAGCCGCAGTAGGGGAGTTTACGAGCAGTACTTC,CASSSRSRGVYEQYF
TRBV6-5,.,TRBD2,TRBJ2-2,TGTGCCAGCAGTTGGGGAGCGGGAGGGAGCACCGGGGAGCTGTTTTTT,CASSWGAGGSTGELFF
TRBV6-6,.,TRBD2,TRBJ2-1,TGTGCCAGCAGTTACGCTATCGGGAGGGTTGAGCAGTTCTTC,CASSYAIGRVEQFF
TRBV11-3,.,TRBD2,TRBJ2-1,TGTGCCAGCAGCTTATTTGCTAGCGGGAGGGCAAGCTCCTACAATGAGCAGTTCTTC,CASSLFASGRASSYNEQFF
TRBV7-8,.,.,TRBJ1-1,TGTGCCAGCAGGGGCCCGGGCGTTGAAGCTTTCTTT,CASRGPGVEAFF
TRBV18,few,.,TRBJ1-5,TGTGCCAGCTCACCACCTGGTGGTGCTTTAGGGGATCAGCCCCAGCATTTT,CASSPPGGALGDQPQHF
TRBV28,.,.,TRBJ2-1,TGTGCCAGCAGTTTCCGGGAGCAGTTCTTC,CASSFREQFF
TRBV2,few,TRBD2,TRBJ2-1,TGTGCCAGCATCCTAGCGGGAGGGTACAATGAGCAGTTCTTC,CASILAGGYNEQFF
TRBV29-1,.,TRBD2,TRBJ2-3,TGCAGCGTTGGGACTAGCGGAAGCACAGATACGCAGTATTTT,CSVGTSGSTDTQYF
TRBV10-3,few,.,TRBJ1-5,TGTGCCATCACACAGGGCAACAATCAGCCCCAGCATTTT,CAITQGNNQPQHF
TRBV6-5,.,.,TRBJ2-1,TGTGCCAGCAGCTCCTACCCTGATTCTGCTGAGCAGTTCTTC,CASSSYPDSAEQFF